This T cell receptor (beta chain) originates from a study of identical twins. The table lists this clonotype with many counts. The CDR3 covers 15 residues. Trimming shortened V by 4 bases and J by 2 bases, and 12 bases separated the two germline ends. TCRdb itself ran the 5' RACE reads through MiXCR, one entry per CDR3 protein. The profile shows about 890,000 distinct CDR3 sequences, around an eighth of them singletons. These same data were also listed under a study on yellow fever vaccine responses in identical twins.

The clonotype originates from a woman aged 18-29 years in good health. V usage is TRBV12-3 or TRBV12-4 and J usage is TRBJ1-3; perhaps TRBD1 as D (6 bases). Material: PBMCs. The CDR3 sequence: CASSSKNRAGNTIYF. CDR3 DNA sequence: TGTGCCAGCAGTTCCAAAAACAGGGCTGGAAACACCATATATTTT.